This entry concerns a single T cell receptor beta chain. Some clones are missing from TCRdb's copy, which holds only in-frame ones; the method was immunoSEQ multiplex PCR. The sample holds 150,000 or so clones; around 83% are singletons and the top ten take 13% to 15%. This entry is derived from a study of blood T cell repertoires in COVID-19. The V end lost 7 bases, the J end lost 6 bases, and 18 bases lay between the germline ends. Germline-derived CDR1 and CDR2 are MDHEN and SYDVKM. This CDR3 is 14 amino acids long. The chain carries TRBV28 and TRBJ1-2, with D possibly matching TRBD1 (6 bases). The receptor was isolated from a man over 45 who had recovered from COVID-19. The sequenced sample was PBMCs or T cells enriched from blood (not recorded which). CDR3 loop: CASNTFGGADGYTF. The CDR3 coding sequence is TGTGCCAGCAACACTTTCGGGGGGGCGGATGGCTACACCTTC.